These 17 T cell receptor beta chains share one sample of origin, sequenced in a study of blood T cell repertoires in COVID-19. Clones were read by immunoSEQ multiplex PCR, and TCRdb kept only the in-frame ones, dropping some. The table shows 250,000 or so clones, with roughly 91% occurring only once. Sequenced sample: peripheral blood. These receptors originate from a woman in her thirties or forties who had recovered from COVID-19.

The chain is built from TRBV24-1 and TRBJ2-7; 9 bases map to TRBD1. The V and J ends lost 7 bases and 5 bases, in that order; junction bases with no gene match: 8. Germline CDR1 and CDR2: KGHDR and SFDVKD. The CDR3 has 14 residues. The CDR3 spells CATSIGQGSHEQYF. The CDR3 nucleotides are TGTGCCACCAGCATAGGACAGGGGAGCCACGAGCAGTACTTC.

The chain uses TRBV4-2 and TRBJ2-7, with TRBD2 matching over 7 bases. Losses at the gene ends were 4 bases for V and 5 bases for J; bases not matched to a gene: 8. Germline loops: CDR1 LGHNA, CDR2 YNFKEQ. This CDR3 spans 14 amino acids. The CDR3 DNA sequence: TGTGCCAGCAGCCGCCCCGGGAGGCAGGACGAGCAGTACTTC. Its translation: CASSRPGRQDEQYF.

The J gene is TRBJ1-5, the V gene TRBV6-2 or TRBV6-3; the D gene is possibly TRBD1 (5 bases). CDR3 size: 12 residues. In germline, CDR1 is MNHEY, CDR2 SVGEGT. V dropped 4 bases and J dropped 6 bases, with 7 bases sitting between them. The CDR3 here is CASSSTGQPQHF. CDR3 bases: TGTGCCAGCAGTTCTACAGGTCAGCCCCAGCATTTT.

The chain is built from TRBV19 and TRBJ2-7; 7 positions agree with TRBD2. From germline, CDR1 is LNHDA and CDR2 SQIVND (reference sequence). The ends lost 5 bases at V and 0 bases at J; junction bases unmatched: 13. This CDR3 region has 17 residues. The CDR3 spells CASSGAAGPGPSYEQYF. The CDR3 nucleotides read TGTGCCAGTAGTGGCGCAGCGGGACCCGGTCCCTCCTACGAGCAGTACTTC.

The chain has TRBV15 and TRBJ1-1, with D uncertain. CDR3 length: 13 residues. V was cut by 5 bases and J by 4 bases, with 11 bases left in between. Germline CDR1 reads LNHNV; CDR2 reads YYDKDF (reference sequence). The CDR3 protein is CATSASGGTEAFF. The CDR3 DNA follows: TGTGCCACCAGCGCGTCCGGTGGCACTGAAGCTTTCTTT.

V is TRBV7-9 and J is TRBJ2-7; D not resolved. Per the germline V gene, CDR1 is SEHNR and CDR2 is FQNEAQ (reference sequence). Trimming cost V 5 bases and J 0 bases, with 14 bases left between them. The CDR3 runs 15 residues. The CDR3 DNA sequence: TGTGCCAGCAGCCCCAATCCGGGTAGCTCCTACGAGCAGTACTTC. It codes for CASSPNPGSSYEQYF.

The chain is built from TRBV6-2 or TRBV6-3 and TRBJ1-5, with 8 bases aligning to TRBD1. The CDR3 is made up of 15 amino acids. V trimming: 4 bases; J trimming: 1 base; junction bases outside the gene matches: 3. Germline assignment: CDR1 MNHEY and CDR2 SVGEGT. The CDR3 nucleotides read TGTGCCAGCAGTTCCACAGGGGGGAGCAATCAGCCCCAGCATTTT. Residues: CASSSTGGSNQPQHF.

The V call is TRBV9, the J call TRBJ1-5; D not certain. The CDR3 contains 15 residues. The V gene's germline CDR1 is SGDLS and CDR2 YYNGEE. V shed 0 bases and J shed 0 bases, with 7 bases lying between them. CDR3: CASSVAPNSNQPQHF. For the CDR3, the DNA is TGTGCCAGCAGCGTAGCCCCAAATAGCAATCAGCCCCAGCATTTT.

The count of this clone is one. The chain links TRBV10-3 to TRBJ1-1; maybe TRBD1 (6 bases). The CDR3 has 15 amino acids. The V end was cut by 5 bases, the J end by 1 base, with 14 bases between. CDR1 and CDR2 (germline): ENHRY, SYGVKD. The DNA of the CDR3 is TGTGCCATCAGTAGGGGTGACAGGAGGAACACTGAAGCTTTCTTT. Its protein is CAISRGDRRNTEAFF.

The V and J genes are TRBV2 and TRBJ1-4; D uncertain. The CDR3 length is 15 residues. The germline CDR1 and CDR2 sequences are SNHLY and FYNNEI. V was pared by 7 bases and J by 0 bases, with 12 bases between. CDR3 residues: CASIWQAATNEKLFF. The CDR3 nucleotides read TGTGCCAGCATTTGGCAGGCTGCAACTAATGAAAAACTGTTTTTT. Complete variable domain (other parts from reference TRBV2 and TRBJ1-4): EPEVTQTPSHQVTQMGQEVILRCVPISNHLYFYWYRQILGQKVEFLVSFYNNEISEKSEIFDDQFSVERPDGSNFTLKIRSTKLEDSAMYFCASIWQAATNEKLFFGSGTQLSVL.

The chain has TRBV4-3 and TRBJ2-3, with a possible D match to TRBD2 (5 bases). Germline V gene sequence: CDR1 LGHNA, CDR2 YSLEER. The CDR3 is 15 residues long. Trimming removed 6 bases at V and 6 bases at J, with 19 bases between. Written as DNA, the CDR3 is TGCGCCAGCAGTCCAAGGATTCTGGGAGAGGATACGCAGTATTTT. It yields the protein CASSPRILGEDTQYF.

V usage is TRBV30 and J usage is TRBJ2-3; D unresolved. The V gene's germline CDR1 is GTSNPN and CDR2 SVGIG (reference sequence). CDR3 length equals 14 residues. Trimming left V 0 bases short and J 1 base short, with 8 bases between. CDR3 in DNA: TGTGCCTGGAGTGTACGCACTCGCACAGATACGCAGTATTTT. It codes for CAWSVRTRTDTQYF.

The rearrangement links TRBV13 to TRBJ2-7; tentatively, D is TRBD1 (5 bases). In germline, CDR1 is PRHDT, CDR2 FYEKMQ (reference sequence). Trimming shortened V by 4 bases and J by 2 bases, and 12 bases separated the two germline ends. The CDR3 loop spans 14 amino acids. The CDR3 DNA reads as TGTGCCAGCAGCTCACCAGACAGACCCTACGAGCAGTACTTC. It yields the protein CASSSPDRPYEQYF.

The gene calls are TRBV7-2 and TRBJ2-5; D perhaps matches TRBD1 (7 bases). V lost 5 bases, J lost 7 bases, and 20 bases lay in between. The CDR3 extends over 15 amino acids. CDR1 and CDR2 from the germline V gene are SGHTA and FQGNSA. Here the CDR3 reads CASSTLQGGGWTQYF. In DNA, the CDR3 is TGTGCCAGCAGCACCCTCCAGGGGGGTGGTTGGACCCAGTACTTC.

Notes on this clone: At the DNA level, this CDR3 is encoded by other sequences in the same sample as well. The chain uses TRBV11-3 and TRBJ1-3, with 10 bases identical to TRBD1. The V and J ends lost 5 bases and 4 bases, in that order; junction bases with no gene match: 5. Germline-derived CDR1 and CDR2 are SGHNT and YENEEA. The CDR3 covers 15 residues. The CDR3 DNA reads as TGTGCCAGCAGCCCGGGACAGGGGCCGGGAAACACCATATATTTT. Translation: CASSPGQGPGNTIYF.

The chain combines TRBV6-2 or TRBV6-3 with TRBJ1-1; D is unresolved. Trimming took off 2 bases at V and 11 bases at J, with 12 bases between the two ends. CDR3 length equals 12 residues. Germline assignment: CDR1 MNHEY and CDR2 SVGEGT. The CDR3 DNA reads TGTGCCAGCAGTTACGGGCAGGTGGGTGCTTTCTTT. This gives the protein CASSYGQVGAFF.

J is TRBJ2-1 and V is TRBV5-5; TRBD2 aligns across 8 bases. V shed 3 bases and J 7 bases; nucleotides not matched to a gene: 3. Germline CDR1 is SGHKS and CDR2 is YYEKEE (reference sequence). CDR3 length: 13 amino acids. This chain's CDR3 is CASSWTSPNEQFF. The CDR3 DNA reads as TGTGCCAGCAGCTGGACTAGCCCGAATGAGCAGTTCTTC.